This T cell receptor beta chain comes out of a study of T cell repertoires in cytomegalovirus infection. The overall study: Selected CMV epitopes included recently identified HLA-C-restricted ones as well as well-studied HLA-B-restricted ones. Based on public TCR beta signatures, there were indications of CMV infection and of a matching HLA type. Findings of the study overall: HLA-C-restricted CMV-specific TCR beta clonotypes prevailed in the ex vivo response.

TCRdb fed the reads into MiXCR, producing one record per CDR3 protein. The sample records approximately 110,000 distinct CDR3 sequences, approximately 30% being singletons. Notes on this clonotype: Its antigen is still unknown.

V lost 4 bases, J lost 4 bases, and 8 bases stayed unmatched. Germline values: CDR1 SGHRS, CDR2 YFSETQ. The CDR3 runs to 15 residues. The chain recombines TRBV5-1 with TRBJ1-2; 9 nucleotides match TRBD1. This clonotype originated in a human donor in good health (CMV status not recorded). Some clones in this sample may be carry-over from other donors' samples. The sequencing here drew on CD8+ T cells from cultured PBMCs, taken from culture after CMV antigen stimulation. The CDR3 DNA sequence: TGCGCCAGCAGCCCGGACAGGGGAGTTACCTATGGCTACACCTTC. This codes for CASSPDRGVTYGYTF.